The clone carrying this TCR beta chain was found many times. Its matching antigen is unknown. Using its own MiXCR run on the RACE reads, TCRdb lists one record per CDR3 protein. This table holds about 85,000 distinct CDR3 sequences, roughly 11% found once. Indicated time point: patch test 2, 6 weeks after DPC sensitization. Treatment reported: therapeutic diphenylcyclopropenone sensitization with weekly scalp DPC. This sample was taken from a study of human T cells and chemical hapten exposure. Study outcomes and limitations: PT1 expanded TCR counts and patch test score were linked, and their correlation was positive. Significantly more large CDR3 similarity clusters were formed by expanded TCRs than by controls.

V lost 2 bases and J lost 4, with 8 bases in between. CDR3 length: 14 residues. Germline V gives CDR1 MNHEY, CDR2 SMNVEV (reference sequence). The sequenced sample was whole blood, obtained in connection with sensitization to the hapten diphenylcyclopropenone (DPC). This TCR came from a man between 18 and 35 years old with alopecia areata. Some clones in this sample may be carry-over from other donors' samples. The chain uses TRBV27 and TRBJ1-4, with D maybe TRBD1 (5 bases). The chain's CDR3 is CASSLRGVNEKLFF. CDR3 in DNA: TGTGCCAGCAGTTTACGGGGGGTTAATGAAAAACTGTTTTTT.